Below are 17 T cell receptor beta chains sequenced from a single sample in a study of CXCR3-negative and CXCR3-positive naive CD8 T cells. Study-level points and caveats: TRB CDR3s were more hydrophobic in CXCR3-positive than in CXCR3-negative naive cells.

The TRB cDNA libraries were prepared by 5' RACE with UMI labels. TCRdb re-called the 5' RACE reads; one entry per CDR3 protein, DNA not given. Found here are about 60,000 distinct CDR3 sequences; the top ten clones hold about 0.84%. These receptors are not linked to any known antigen. Input material: naive CXCR3+ CD8+ T cells from blood. Subset given: CD45RO-CCR7+CD27+CD95- naive CD8+ T cells expressing CXCR3 (TNR3+). Source of these receptors: a human donor in good health. Some clones in this sample may be carry-over from other donors' samples.

This sequence joins TRBV7-9 and TRBJ1-2. The CDR3 sequence is 13 residues long. CDR1 and CDR2 (germline): SEHNR, FQNEAQ (reference sequence). CDR3 amino acids: CASSPTVLEGYTF.

This chain connects TRBV6-2 or TRBV6-3 to TRBJ2-3; the TCRdb call, TRBD1, lacks DNA for checking. The CDR3 consists of 18 residues. Germline CDR1 reads MNHEY; CDR2 reads SVGEGT. The CDR3 region is CASRALTIGGLQADTQYF.

This chain links TRBV29-1 with TRBJ2-7. Germline CDR1 SQVTM, CDR2 ANQGSEA. The CDR3 extends over 11 amino acids. The CDR3: CSVDMGYEQYF.

The rearrangement links TRBV6-5 to TRBJ2-7; TCRdb's assignment of TRBD1 cannot be checked, as there is no DNA. The CDR3 is 13 residues long. CDR1 and CDR2 (germline): MNHEY, SVGAGI. The CDR3 here is CASSYGQSYEQYF.

V is TRBV4-3 and J is TRBJ1-1. This CDR3 is built from 14 residues. Germline lookup yields CDR1 LGHNA and CDR2 YSLEER. The CDR3 loop is CASSARTGLLEAFF.

This chain links TRBV11-1 with TRBJ2-3. The CDR3 loop spans 17 amino acids. Germline CDR1 reads SGHAT; CDR2 reads FQDESV (reference sequence). Here the CDR3 reads CASSLEPRQDTTDTQYF. Based on the CDR3 plus reference TRBV11-1 and TRBJ2-3, the full variable domain is EAEVAQSPRYKITEKSQAVAFWCDPISGHATLYWYRQILGQGPELLVQFQDESVVDDSQLPKDRFSAERLKGVDSTLKIQPAELGDSAMYLCASSLEPRQDTTDTQYFGPGTRLTVL.

This chain connects TRBV4-2 to TRBJ2-7; TCRdb proposes TRBD2, but this gene call is untestable without DNA. The germline V gene has CDR1 LGHNA and CDR2 YNFKEQ. The length of the CDR3 is 13 residues. CDR3 amino acids: CASSQQRPYEQYF.

The chain employs TRBV5-5 and TRBJ2-2; the TRBD1 assignment by TCRdb is unverifiable without DNA. This CDR3 is 16 amino acids long. Germline V CDR1 and CDR2: SGHKS, YYEKEE (reference sequence). CDR3: CASSFRTEPNTGELFF.

V gene TRBV5-5 combines with J gene TRBJ1-5; as DNA is missing, the TRBD1 call by TCRdb cannot be tested. This CDR3 comprises 14 residues. From germline, CDR1 is SGHKS and CDR2 YYEKEE (reference sequence). The CDR3 loop is CASSEGQGHQPQHF.

The chain recombines TRBV7-6 with TRBJ2-5; the D call from TCRdb, TRBD1, cannot be confirmed without DNA. The V gene's germline CDR1 is SGHVS and CDR2 FNYEAQ. CDR3 length: 14 residues. CDR3 sequence reads: CASSLLGAPETQYF.

The chain couples TRBV25-1 to TRBJ1-1; TCRdb picks TRBD1, but there is no DNA to check that call. Per germline, CDR1 MGHDK and CDR2 SYGVNS. This CDR3 spans 13 amino acids. CDR3 region: CASRGTGAGEAFF.

This sequence joins TRBV20-1 and TRBJ1-1; TCRdb picks TRBD1, but there is no DNA to check that call. The CDR3 is made up of 15 amino acids. Germline V gives CDR1 DFQATT, CDR2 SNEGSKA (reference sequence). This CDR3 is CSAFGQDLMNTEAFF.

This rearrangement joins TRBV7-9 to TRBJ2-3; TCRdb reports TRBD1, a call that lacks DNA to check it against. From germline, CDR1 is SEHNR and CDR2 FQNEAQ (reference sequence). The length of the CDR3 is 13 residues. The CDR3 sequence is CASAGGGTDTQYF.

The genes are TRBV5-1 and TRBJ1-2. The CDR3 consists of 15 residues. Germline V gene data show CDR1 as SGHRS and CDR2 as YFSETQ. The CDR3 loop is CASSLDHLRSYGYTF.

V gene TRBV2 combines with J gene TRBJ1-1; TCRdb outputs TRBD1, but without DNA this stays unchecked. The CDR3 totals 14 residues. Germline-derived CDR1 and CDR2 are SNHLY and FYNNEI. The CDR3 loop reads CASSERGGNTEAFF.

The gene calls are TRBV24-1 and TRBJ1-5; TCRdb's assignment of TRBD1 cannot be checked, as there is no DNA. This CDR3 has 15 residues. Germline values: CDR1 KGHDR, CDR2 SFDVKD. The CDR3 loop reads CATSDRTGTYQPQHF.

The chain links TRBV29-1 to TRBJ1-2; the D call of TRBD1 rests on TCRdb alone, since no DNA is present to check it. Germline V gene data show CDR1 as SQVTM and CDR2 as ANQGSEA. There are 14 residues in the CDR3. CDR3: CSVVAGELNYGYTF.